Listed below are T cell receptor beta chains from one sample, sequenced in a study of blood T cell repertoires in COVID-19. Repertoires were generated with immunoSEQ multiplex PCR, while TCRdb's copy carries only in-frame clones and drops some. The sample lists approximately 130,000 clones; around 76% were seen once. The specimen was peripheral blood. The receptors were gathered from a human donor in a cohort sampled during active COVID-19. CDR3s include the opening cysteine and the closing phenylalanine or tryptophan. Fields, in order: V gene, J gene, D gene, clone size, CDR3 protein, CDR3 DNA. A D gene is named only where the DNA matches it firmly. Clone size, where shown, is once, few, many, or a class for clones that have expanded.

V: TRBV3-1/TRBV3-2
J: TRBJ2-3
D: .
size: .
CDR3: CASSWTRSGDTQYF
DNA: TGTGCCAGCAGCTGGACTCGGAGTGGGGATACGCAGTATTTT

V: TRBV5-5
J: TRBJ2-7
D: TRBD1
size: .
CDR3: CASSLEGQREQYF
DNA: TGTGCCAGCAGCTTGGAGGGACAGAGAGAGCAGTACTTC

V: TRBV28
J: TRBJ2-5
D: .
size: .
CDR3: CASSLGEAGPRSTQYF
DNA: TGTGCCAGCAGTTTGGGGGAGGCTGGTCCAAGATCGACCCAGTACTTC

V: TRBV29-1
J: TRBJ2-7
D: TRBD2
size: .
CDR3: CSVRQTSGGKYEQYF
DNA: TGCAGCGTTCGACAAACTAGCGGGGGGAAATACGAGCAGTACTTC

V: TRBV29-1
J: TRBJ2-3
D: TRBD1
size: .
CDR3: CSVQDREEYTQYF
DNA: TGCAGCGTTCAGGACAGGGAGGAGTATACGCAGTATTTT

V: TRBV19
J: TRBJ1-2
D: .
size: .
CDR3: CASSRNGLHGYTF
DNA: TGTGCCAGTAGTAGGAACGGGTTGCATGGCTACACCTTC

V: TRBV6-5
J: TRBJ1-1
D: .
size: few
CDR3: CASTGQVDTEAFF
DNA: TGTGCCAGCACCGGCCAGGTGGACACTGAAGCTTTCTTT

V: TRBV6-6
J: TRBJ2-7
D: .
size: .
CDR3: CASSTAGRRNEQYF
DNA: TGTGCCAGCAGTACTGCGGGCCGTCGGAACGAGCAGTACTTC

V: TRBV7-9
J: TRBJ1-2
D: TRBD1
size: .
CDR3: CASSPRTGGYYGYTF
DNA: TGTGCCAGCAGCCCCAGGACAGGGGGCTACTATGGCTACACCTTC

V: TRBV12-5
J: TRBJ2-3
D: .
size: once
CDR3: CASAGGGLGTDTQYF
DNA: TGTGCTAGCGCTGGGGGGGGGCTTGGCACAGATACGCAGTATTTT

V: TRBV13
J: TRBJ2-1
D: .
size: .
CDR3: CASRNPDRFEQFF
DNA: TGTGCCAGCAGAAACCCTGACAGGTTTGAGCAGTTCTTC

V: TRBV30
J: TRBJ1-5
D: .
size: few
CDR3: CAWSVRGKGNQPQHF
DNA: TGTGCCTGGAGTGTACGGGGTAAGGGCAATCAGCCCCAGCATTTT

V: TRBV29-1
J: TRBJ2-7
D: TRBD2
size: .
CDR3: CSVGTSGVYEQYF
DNA: TGCAGCGTTGGGACTAGCGGGGTCTACGAGCAGTACTTC

V: TRBV19
J: TRBJ1-4
D: TRBD1
size: .
CDR3: CASSEGQDTEKLFF
DNA: TGTGCCAGTAGTGAAGGACAGGATACTGAAAAACTGTTTTTT

V: TRBV29-1
J: TRBJ2-1
D: TRBD1
size: .
CDR3: CSVVKGQGGREQFF
DNA: TGCAGCGTTGTTAAGGGACAGGGGGGTCGGGAGCAGTTCTTC

V: TRBV5-4
J: TRBJ1-1
D: .
size: few
CDR3: CASRSVLGLNTEAFF
DNA: TGTGCCAGCAGGAGCGTTCTGGGGCTGAACACTGAAGCTTTCTTT

V: TRBV12-3/TRBV12-4
J: TRBJ2-5
D: .
size: few
CDR3: CASSFRTRETQYF
DNA: TGTGCCAGCAGTTTTCGCACCAGGGAGACCCAGTACTTC

V: TRBV5-1
J: TRBJ2-7
D: TRBD1
size: .
CDR3: CASSSKPGQGAREQYF
DNA: TGCGCCAGCAGCTCCAAACCGGGACAGGGGGCTCGGGAGCAGTACTTC

V: TRBV11-3
J: TRBJ2-7
D: TRBD1
size: .
CDR3: CASSRGGQGAYEQYF
DNA: TGTGCCAGCAGCCGCGGGGGACAGGGGGCCTACGAGCAGTACTTC

V: TRBV7-9
J: TRBJ1-5
D: TRBD1
size: .
CDR3: CASSQGGRSGNQPQHF
DNA: TGTGCCAGCAGCCAAGGGGGCCGGTCGGGCAATCAGCCCCAGCATTTT

V: TRBV30
J: TRBJ1-1
D: .
size: .
CDR3: CAWSVRADTEAFF
DNA: TGTGCCTGGAGTGTAAGAGCGGACACTGAAGCTTTCTTT

V: TRBV11-2
J: TRBJ1-2
D: TRBD1
size: once
CDR3: CASSDPGQGATYGYTF
DNA: TGTGCCAGCAGCGATCCCGGACAGGGTGCCACCTATGGCTACACCTTC

V: TRBV18
J: TRBJ1-2
D: TRBD1
size: .
CDR3: CASSDDRDGYTF
DNA: TGTGCCAGCTCAGACGACAGGGACGGCTACACCTTC

V: TRBV5-1
J: TRBJ1-4
D: TRBD1
size: .
CDR3: CASSSGQGVGEKLFF
DNA: TGCGCCAGCAGCTCCGGACAGGGCGTTGGCGAAAAACTGTTTTTT

V: TRBV2
J: TRBJ2-1
D: TRBD1
size: .
CDR3: CASSWGTGGFRNEQFF
DNA: TGTGCCAGCAGTTGGGGGACAGGCGGGTTTCGGAATGAGCAGTTCTTC

V: TRBV4-1
J: TRBJ1-1
D: .
size: .
CDR3: CASSQSGGTEAFF
DNA: TGCGCCAGCAGCCAAAGTGGGGGGACTGAAGCTTTCTTT

V: TRBV19
J: TRBJ1-4
D: TRBD1
size: .
CDR3: CASSIFGQGQGEKLFF
DNA: TGTGCCAGTAGTATCTTTGGACAGGGGCAAGGTGAAAAACTGTTTTTT

V: TRBV4-2
J: TRBJ1-2
D: .
size: .
CDR3: CASSQDGEWRSYGYTF
DNA: TGTGCCAGCAGCCAAGATGGTGAGTGGCGGAGCTATGGCTACACCTTC

V: TRBV28
J: TRBJ1-2
D: .
size: few
CDR3: CASSPQIYGYTF
DNA: TGTGCCAGCAGTCCCCAAATCTATGGCTACACCTTC

V: TRBV28
J: TRBJ1-4
D: .
size: .
CDR3: CASVGSAVKTTNEKLFF
DNA: TGTGCCAGCGTCGGTTCAGCGGTAAAAACAACTAATGAAAAACTGTTTTTT